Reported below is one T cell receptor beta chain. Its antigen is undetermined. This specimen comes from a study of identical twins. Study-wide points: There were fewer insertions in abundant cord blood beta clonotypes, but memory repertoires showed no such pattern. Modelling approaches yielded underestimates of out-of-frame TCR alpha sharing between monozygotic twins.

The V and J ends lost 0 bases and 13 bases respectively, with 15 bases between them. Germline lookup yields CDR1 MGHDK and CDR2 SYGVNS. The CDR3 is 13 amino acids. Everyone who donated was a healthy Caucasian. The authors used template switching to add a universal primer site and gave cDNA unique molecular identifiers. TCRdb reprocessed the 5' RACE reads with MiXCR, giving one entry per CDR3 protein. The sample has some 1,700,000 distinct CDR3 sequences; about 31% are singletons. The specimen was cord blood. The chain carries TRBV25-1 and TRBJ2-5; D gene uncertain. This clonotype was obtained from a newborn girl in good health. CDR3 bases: TGTGCCAGCAGTGAATACCCCGAGTTAGTTCGGTACTTC. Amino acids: CASSEYPELVRYF.